Listed below are T cell receptor beta chains from one sample, sequenced in a study of blood T cell repertoires in COVID-19. TCRdb's copy holds only in-frame clones and misses some; the assay was immunoSEQ multiplex PCR. The data show 310,000 or so clones, roughly 87% seen once. Sample: PBMCs or T cells enriched from blood (not recorded which). The receptor set was obtained from a woman aged 40 to 50 who had recovered from COVID-19. Both conserved end residues are part of each CDR3. Fields, in order: clone size, D gene, V gene, J gene, CDR3 protein, CDR3 DNA. The D gene is left open where the match is weak. Expanded clones get a size class; other rows say once, few or many, or leave the size out.

clone_size: .
d_call: .
v_call: TRBV9
j_call: TRBJ1-5
cdr3_aa: CASSRGGSNQPQHF
cdr3_nt: TGTGCCAGCTCTCGGGGAGGGTCCAATCAGCCCCAGCATTTT

clone_size: once
d_call: TRBD1
v_call: TRBV10-3
j_call: TRBJ2-2
cdr3_aa: CAMTPSDRPGELFF
cdr3_nt: TGTGCCATGACCCCTTCGGACAGGCCCGGGGAGCTGTTTTTT

clone_size: .
d_call: TRBD2
v_call: TRBV19
j_call: TRBJ2-7
cdr3_aa: CASSPGLAAYEQYF
cdr3_nt: TGTGCCAGTTCCCCCGGACTAGCGGCCTACGAGCAGTACTTC

clone_size: .
d_call: .
v_call: TRBV5-5
j_call: TRBJ2-7
cdr3_aa: CASSLVYGGSYEQYF
cdr3_nt: TGTGCCAGCAGCTTGGTGTACGGGGGCTCCTACGAGCAGTACTTC

clone_size: .
d_call: TRBD2
v_call: TRBV2
j_call: TRBJ2-7
cdr3_aa: CASSETSGISSYEQYF
cdr3_nt: TGTGCCAGCAGTGAAACTAGCGGGATAAGCTCCTACGAGCAGTACTTC

clone_size: .
d_call: TRBD2
v_call: TRBV7-9
j_call: TRBJ2-7
cdr3_aa: CASSLLGLMSVEQYF
cdr3_nt: TGTGCCAGCAGCTTATTGGGACTAATGTCTGTCGAGCAGTACTTC

clone_size: .
d_call: .
v_call: TRBV7-2
j_call: TRBJ1-5
cdr3_aa: CASSSGGLGNQPQHF
cdr3_nt: TGTGCCAGCAGCTCTGGGGGCTTGGGCAATCAGCCCCAGCATTTT

clone_size: .
d_call: TRBD2
v_call: TRBV7-9
j_call: TRBJ2-1
cdr3_aa: CASNLGFGAGGANEQFF
cdr3_nt: TGTGCCAGCAACTTAGGGTTTGGAGCGGGAGGGGCCAATGAGCAGTTCTTC

clone_size: .
d_call: .
v_call: TRBV28
j_call: TRBJ2-2
cdr3_aa: CASSRTFPGELFF
cdr3_nt: TGTGCCAGCAGCCGGACTTTTCCCGGGGAGCTGTTTTTT

clone_size: .
d_call: TRBD2
v_call: TRBV4-3
j_call: TRBJ2-3
cdr3_aa: CASSQHGLVADTQYF
cdr3_nt: TGCGCCAGCAGCCAACATGGACTAGTAGCAGATACGCAGTATTTT

clone_size: .
d_call: TRBD2
v_call: TRBV19
j_call: TRBJ2-3
cdr3_aa: CASSIGASGRALTDTQYF
cdr3_nt: TGTGCCAGTAGTATCGGGGCTAGCGGGAGGGCCCTGACAGATACGCAGTATTTT

clone_size: .
d_call: TRBD2
v_call: TRBV7-2
j_call: TRBJ2-2
cdr3_aa: CASSLVVGTTYTGELFF
cdr3_nt: TGTGCCAGCAGCTTAGTAGTGGGGACTACCTACACCGGGGAGCTGTTTTTT

clone_size: .
d_call: .
v_call: TRBV7-3
j_call: TRBJ2-5
cdr3_aa: CASSLGDTVGQETQYF
cdr3_nt: TGTGCCAGCAGCTTAGGGGACACCGTAGGGCAAGAGACCCAGTACTTC

clone_size: once
d_call: TRBD1
v_call: TRBV24-1
j_call: TRBJ2-5
cdr3_aa: CATSDPGQGGGETQYF
cdr3_nt: TGTGCCACCAGTGATCCCGGACAGGGCGGAGGGGAGACCCAGTACTTC

clone_size: .
d_call: .
v_call: TRBV19
j_call: TRBJ1-1
cdr3_aa: CASSIFASIRVNTEAFF
cdr3_nt: TGTGCCAGTAGTATTTTCGCTTCAATCCGCGTTAACACTGAAGCTTTCTTT

clone_size: .
d_call: TRBD1
v_call: TRBV7-2
j_call: TRBJ1-5
cdr3_aa: CASSSPTGGRNQPQHF
cdr3_nt: TGTGCCAGCAGCTCTCCGACAGGGGGCCGGAATCAGCCCCAGCATTTT

clone_size: .
d_call: .
v_call: TRBV11-1
j_call: TRBJ1-1
cdr3_aa: CASSRVNTEAFF
cdr3_nt: TGTGCCAGCAGCCGAGTTAACACTGAAGCTTTCTTT

clone_size: once
d_call: .
v_call: TRBV28
j_call: TRBJ1-3
cdr3_aa: CASSGRGVLRNTIYF
cdr3_nt: TGTGCCAGCAGTGGCAGGGGAGTATTGAGAAACACCATATATTTT

clone_size: once
d_call: .
v_call: TRBV28
j_call: TRBJ1-3
cdr3_aa: CASWATSSGNTIYF
cdr3_nt: TGTGCCAGCTGGGCCACGAGCTCTGGAAACACCATATATTTT

clone_size: .
d_call: .
v_call: TRBV6-5
j_call: TRBJ1-6
cdr3_aa: CASRAPGDYSPLHF
cdr3_nt: TGTGCCAGCCGAGCCCCGGGGGATTATTCACCCCTCCACTTT

clone_size: few
d_call: TRBD2
v_call: TRBV7-2
j_call: TRBJ2-1
cdr3_aa: CASTPAGREPRGEQFF
cdr3_nt: TGTGCCAGCACCCCTGCCGGGAGGGAGCCGCGGGGTGAGCAGTTCTTC

clone_size: .
d_call: .
v_call: TRBV6-5
j_call: TRBJ2-7
cdr3_aa: CASSPGWGLKYEQYF
cdr3_nt: TGTGCCAGCAGTCCGGGGTGGGGTCTCAAGTACGAGCAGTACTTC

clone_size: .
d_call: TRBD2
v_call: TRBV10-3
j_call: TRBJ2-1
cdr3_aa: CAINRGTSGTNEQFF
cdr3_nt: TGTGCCATCAATCGAGGGACTAGCGGGACAAATGAGCAGTTCTTC

clone_size: .
d_call: TRBD1
v_call: TRBV11-3
j_call: TRBJ1-1
cdr3_aa: CASSSGGNTEAFF
cdr3_nt: TGTGCCAGCAGCTCAGGGGGGAACACTGAAGCTTTCTTT

clone_size: .
d_call: TRBD2
v_call: TRBV28
j_call: TRBJ2-7
cdr3_aa: CASSFPGLASYEQYF
cdr3_nt: TGTGCCAGCAGTTTCCCCGGACTAGCGTCCTACGAGCAGTACTTC

clone_size: once
d_call: .
v_call: TRBV7-2
j_call: TRBJ1-1
cdr3_aa: CASSTPGEKAFF
cdr3_nt: TGTGCCAGCAGCACCCCCGGGGAGAAAGCTTTCTTT

clone_size: .
d_call: .
v_call: TRBV4-1
j_call: TRBJ2-5
cdr3_aa: CASSHADYQETQYF
cdr3_nt: TGCGCCAGCAGCCACGCCGACTACCAAGAGACCCAGTACTTC

clone_size: .
d_call: TRBD1
v_call: TRBV15
j_call: TRBJ2-2
cdr3_aa: CATSRDRASGELFF
cdr3_nt: TGTGCCACCAGCAGGGACAGGGCGTCCGGGGAGCTGTTTTTT